Listed below are T cell receptor beta chains from one sample, sequenced in a study of graft-versus-host responses after intestinal transplantation. Antigen specificity for these receptors is unknown. Profiled with immunoSEQ multiplex PCR; TCRdb holds only in-frame clones, not every one. Of some 110,000 clones listed, 85% to 95% are singletons. This material consisted of unstimulated CD8+ T cells sorted from spleen or lymph node cells, taken before transplant. These TCRs come from a human donor who was the organ donor for an intestinal transplant. CDR3s include the opening cysteine and the closing phenylalanine or tryptophan. Fields, in order: V gene, D gene, J gene, clone size, CDR3 length, CDR3 protein, CDR3 DNA. The D gene is left open where the match is weak. The size of a clone is reported for some rows only, either as once, few or many, or as a class for expanded clones.

v_call: TRBV7-8
d_call: -
j_call: TRBJ1-4
clone_size: -
cdr3_length: 14
cdr3_aa: CASSPLHSNEKLFF
cdr3_nt: TGTGCCAGCAGCCCGCTACATAGTAATGAAAAACTGTTTTTT

v_call: TRBV27
d_call: -
j_call: TRBJ1-1
clone_size: -
cdr3_length: 13
cdr3_aa: CASSRGANTEAFF
cdr3_nt: TGTGCCAGCTCTAGGGGAGCGAACACTGAAGCTTTCTTT

v_call: TRBV7-8
d_call: -
j_call: TRBJ2-1
clone_size: -
cdr3_length: 16
cdr3_aa: CASSVPSASSYNEQFF
cdr3_nt: TGTGCCAGCAGCGTGCCTAGCGCTAGCTCCTACAATGAGCAGTTCTTC

v_call: TRBV4-3
d_call: -
j_call: TRBJ2-2
clone_size: -
cdr3_length: 14
cdr3_aa: CASRVRDKAGELFF
cdr3_nt: TGCGCCAGCAGGGTCCGGGACAAGGCCGGGGAGCTGTTTTTT

v_call: TRBV25-1
d_call: -
j_call: TRBJ1-1
clone_size: -
cdr3_length: 11
cdr3_aa: CASSVGTEAFF
cdr3_nt: TGTGCCAGCAGTGTAGGGACTGAAGCTTTCTTT

v_call: TRBV7-9
d_call: TRBD1
j_call: TRBJ2-2
clone_size: -
cdr3_length: 16
cdr3_aa: CASSVQGAPNTGELFF
cdr3_nt: TGTGCCAGCAGCGTACAGGGGGCCCCGAACACCGGGGAGCTGTTTTTT

v_call: TRBV10-3
d_call: -
j_call: TRBJ2-2
clone_size: -
cdr3_length: 12
cdr3_aa: CAIRFDGGELFF
cdr3_nt: TGTGCCATCAGGTTCGACGGCGGGGAGCTGTTTTTT

v_call: TRBV19
d_call: -
j_call: TRBJ2-1
clone_size: -
cdr3_length: 14
cdr3_aa: CASSLIHSRNEQFF
cdr3_nt: TGTGCCAGTAGCCTTATTCATAGTCGAAATGAGCAGTTCTTC

v_call: TRBV28
d_call: TRBD2
j_call: TRBJ2-2
clone_size: -
cdr3_length: 16
cdr3_aa: CASSLYSGRGTGELFF
cdr3_nt: TGTGCCAGCAGTTTATATAGCGGGAGAGGTACCGGGGAGCTGTTTTTT

v_call: TRBV4-1
d_call: TRBD1
j_call: TRBJ1-5
clone_size: once
cdr3_length: 18
cdr3_aa: CASSQAPPGQNSNQPQHF
cdr3_nt: TGCGCCAGCAGCCAAGCTCCTCCGGGACAGAACAGCAATCAGCCCCAGCATTTT

v_call: TRBV11-3
d_call: -
j_call: TRBJ2-1
clone_size: -
cdr3_length: 16
cdr3_aa: CASSLAGTAMTNEQFF
cdr3_nt: TGTGCCAGCAGCTTAGCGGGGACCGCCATGACCAATGAGCAGTTCTTC

v_call: TRBV27
d_call: -
j_call: TRBJ1-1
clone_size: once
cdr3_length: 12
cdr3_aa: CASSYPGREAFF
cdr3_nt: TGTGCCAGCAGTTACCCCGGACGAGAAGCTTTCTTT

v_call: TRBV4-1
d_call: -
j_call: TRBJ1-2
clone_size: -
cdr3_length: 18
cdr3_aa: CASSHPQYVGTFTYGYTF
cdr3_nt: TGCGCCAGCAGCCACCCGCAATACGTGGGAACCTTCACATATGGCTACACCTTC

v_call: TRBV6-5
d_call: -
j_call: TRBJ2-7
clone_size: -
cdr3_length: 12
cdr3_aa: CAGRTANYEQYF
cdr3_nt: TGTGCCGGTAGGACAGCGAACTACGAGCAGTACTTC

v_call: TRBV28
d_call: -
j_call: TRBJ2-2
clone_size: few
cdr3_length: 11
cdr3_aa: CASSYTGELFF
cdr3_nt: TGTGCCAGCAGTTATACCGGGGAGCTGTTTTTT

v_call: TRBV19
d_call: -
j_call: TRBJ1-5
clone_size: -
cdr3_length: 14
cdr3_aa: CASRLRGGGQPQHF
cdr3_nt: TGTGCCAGTAGGCTACGGGGGGGCGGGCAGCCCCAGCATTTT

v_call: TRBV29-1
d_call: -
j_call: TRBJ2-6
clone_size: -
cdr3_length: 12
cdr3_aa: CSGLAGANVLTF
cdr3_nt: TGCAGCGGTCTCGCTGGGGCCAACGTCCTGACTTTC

v_call: TRBV2
d_call: -
j_call: TRBJ1-5
clone_size: -
cdr3_length: 15
cdr3_aa: CASRAGRALNQPQHF
cdr3_nt: TGTGCCAGCAGAGCGGGCAGGGCCTTGAATCAGCCCCAGCATTTT

v_call: TRBV7-9
d_call: -
j_call: TRBJ1-4
clone_size: once
cdr3_length: 15
cdr3_aa: CASSYGQGEVEKLFF
cdr3_nt: TGTGCCAGCAGCTATGGTCAGGGAGAGGTGGAAAAACTGTTTTTT

v_call: TRBV30
d_call: TRBD2
j_call: TRBJ2-5
clone_size: -
cdr3_length: 16
cdr3_aa: CACGTSGSPGVETQYF
cdr3_nt: TGTGCCTGTGGGACTAGCGGGAGCCCCGGGGTAGAGACCCAGTACTTC

v_call: TRBV2
d_call: -
j_call: TRBJ1-2
clone_size: -
cdr3_length: 13
cdr3_aa: CASSGGGNYGYTF
cdr3_nt: TGTGCCAGCAGCGGGGGAGGAAACTATGGCTACACCTTC

v_call: TRBV15
d_call: -
j_call: TRBJ1-2
clone_size: -
cdr3_length: 14
cdr3_aa: CATSRDRFADGYTF
cdr3_nt: TGTGCCACCAGCAGAGATCGCTTTGCTGATGGCTACACCTTC

v_call: TRBV4-2
d_call: -
j_call: TRBJ1-1
clone_size: -
cdr3_length: 15
cdr3_aa: CASSQLKPTDTEAFF
cdr3_nt: TGTGCCAGCAGCCAACTAAAGCCGACAGACACTGAAGCTTTCTTT

v_call: TRBV27
d_call: -
j_call: TRBJ2-7
clone_size: -
cdr3_length: 13
cdr3_aa: CASSLTASYEQYF
cdr3_nt: TGTGCCAGCAGTTTAACAGCCTCCTACGAGCAGTACTTC

v_call: TRBV13
d_call: TRBD2
j_call: TRBJ2-1
clone_size: -
cdr3_length: 15
cdr3_aa: CASSFIAGIYNEQFF
cdr3_nt: TGTGCCAGCAGCTTTATAGCGGGGATATACAATGAGCAGTTCTTC

v_call: TRBV19
d_call: -
j_call: TRBJ2-7
clone_size: -
cdr3_length: 15
cdr3_aa: CASSVPGGLTYEQYF
cdr3_nt: TGTGCCAGTAGTGTCCCTGGCGGCCTGACCTACGAGCAGTACTTC

v_call: TRBV18
d_call: -
j_call: TRBJ2-5
clone_size: -
cdr3_length: 11
cdr3_aa: CASSLGLDTYF
cdr3_nt: TGTGCCAGCTCACTGGGACTCGACACGTACTTC

v_call: TRBV21-1
d_call: -
j_call: TRBJ2-7
clone_size: -
cdr3_length: 19
cdr3_aa: CASSKVTGEKGLAGDEQYF
cdr3_nt: TGTGCCAGCAGCAAAGTGACAGGGGAGAAAGGACTAGCGGGAGACGAGCAGTACTTC

v_call: TRBV28
d_call: TRBD1
j_call: TRBJ1-5
clone_size: -
cdr3_length: 14
cdr3_aa: CASGDRGHNQPQHF
cdr3_nt: TGTGCCAGCGGGGACAGGGGACACAATCAGCCCCAGCATTTT

v_call: TRBV2
d_call: TRBD2
j_call: TRBJ2-2
clone_size: once
cdr3_length: 14
cdr3_aa: CASSSGIGTGELFF
cdr3_nt: TGTGCCAGCTCTAGCGGGATAGGAACCGGGGAGCTGTTTTTT

v_call: TRBV9
d_call: -
j_call: TRBJ1-3
clone_size: -
cdr3_length: 14
cdr3_aa: CASSLGGAGNTIYF
cdr3_nt: TGTGCCAGCAGCCTAGGGGGGGCTGGAAACACCATATATTTT